The sequence of this T cell receptor beta chain was determined in a study of blood T cell repertoires in COVID-19. Study background: Researchers got acute and convalescent COVID-19 samples from the United States, Italy and Spain. Sources were T cells, B-cell-depleted T cells, or PBMCs; the material itself was cDNA or gDNA.

As processed by the authors: Reference gene primers were amplified, and this amplification served to estimate nucleated cell counts. Some clones are missing from TCRdb's copy, which holds only in-frame ones; the method was immunoSEQ multiplex PCR. V and J calls plus clone size are reproduced from that table; the DNA served to infer D and trimming. In the table there are 200,000 to 300,000 clones, approximately 86% of which are singletons. CDR1 KGHSH and CDR2 LQKENI come from the germline V gene. The CDR3 totals 13 residues. J lost 6 bases, V lost 6 bases, and 5 bases had no gene match. This sequence was found in a man aged 30 to 39 with active or convalescent COVID-19. The sample was peripheral blood. The gene calls are TRBV18 and TRBJ2-3, with 8 bases matching TRBD2. The CDR3 region has the DNA TGTGCCAGCTCGGGGACTAGTTCCGATACGCAGTATTTT. Its protein product is CASSGTSSDTQYF.